Following are 23 T cell receptor beta chains from one sample sequenced in a study of regulatory T cells in long-lasting Graves disease. Building of the TCR beta libraries involved iRepertoire HTBI primers and Arm-PCR of CDR3 regions. TCRdb ran MiXCR on the multiplex PCR reads and lists one entry per CDR3 protein. The repertoire holds 400,000 to 550,000 distinct CDR3 sequences, with approximately 16% as singletons. Indicated time point: newly diagnosed GD, antithyroid drugs for less than 3 months. There was RNA extracted from PBMCs, and the TCR library was made from it. This same sample was also taken into another study, of T cells in Graves' hyperthyroidism and ophthalmopathy.

Material: peripheral blood mononuclear cells (PBMCs), obtained at new diagnosis, from a patient treated with antithyroid drugs. The receptors were gathered from a woman in her twenties or thirties with Graves disease.

There are many counts of this clonotype. The rearrangement joins TRBV28 to TRBJ2-7; D may match TRBD1 or TRBD2 (5 bases each). V dropped 6 bases and J dropped 0 bases, with 21 bases sitting between them. The germline CDR1 and CDR2 sequences are MDHEN and SYDVKM. The CDR3 is made up of 17 amino acids. CDR3 in amino acids: CASSYNHDIGTSYEQYF. CDR3 in DNA: TGTGCCAGCAGCTACAACCATGACATTGGGACCTCCTACGAGCAGTACTTC.

This clonotype was counted ten times or more. This sequence joins TRBV6-1 and TRBJ2-7, with D perhaps matching TRBD2 (5 bases). The V end lost 5 bases, the J end lost 4 bases, and 15 bases lay between the germline ends. CDR1 and CDR2 from the germline V gene are MNHNS and SASEGT. CDR3 length equals 14 residues. The DNA of the CDR3 is TGTGCCAGCAGTAGAGCTAGCAGAACTTACGAGCAGTACTTC. The encoded protein is CASSRASRTYEQYF.

The chain uses TRBV10-3 and TRBJ2-1; 13 nucleotides agree with TRBD2. The germline V gene has CDR1 ENHRY and CDR2 SYGVKD. The CDR3 sequence is 16 residues long. Unmatched junction bases numbered 3, after V lost 3 bases and J lost 4 bases. The CDR3 coding sequence is TGTGCCATCAGTGATACTAGCGGGAGGGGGTACAATGAGCAGTTCTTC. Translation gives CAISDTSGRGYNEQFF.

This clonotype was seen only a few times. A much larger clonotype is one base distant, so this may be a read error. This chain joins TRBV15 and TRBJ2-7; D may correspond to TRBD1 or TRBD2 (5 bases each). Germline-derived CDR1 and CDR2 are LNHNV and YYDKDF (reference sequence). The CDR3 runs to 13 residues. Trimming took off 6 bases at V and 6 bases at J, with 15 bases between the two ends. CDR3 DNA: TGTGCCACCAGTCCCGGGACGGACTGCGAGCAGTACTTC. Its protein is CATSPGTDCEQYF.

This clonotype was counted a few times. The chain couples TRBV28 to TRBJ1-4; the match to TRBD1 covers 7 bases. Germline trimming cut 4 bases from V and 8 bases from J; bases unmatched to any gene: 16. The CDR3 is 17 amino acids. Germline CDR1 and CDR2: MDHEN and SYDVKM. CDR3 sequence reads: CASSSGTAKMNDEKLFF. The CDR3, as DNA: TGTGCCAGCAGTTCCGGGACAGCAAAGATGAACGACGAAAAACTGTTTTTT.

This chain uses TRBV7-9 with TRBJ1-5, with TRBD1 matching over 8 bases. The germline gives CDR1 SEHNR, CDR2 FQNEAQ (reference sequence). The CDR3 has 14 residues. V gave up 5 bases and J gave up 7 bases; unmatched junction bases: 7. The CDR3 DNA reads TGTGCCAGCAGCCCCGGACAGGGAAGCCAGCCCCAGCATTTT. Translated, it gives CASSPGQGSQPQHF.

This clonotype was recorded at least ten times. CDR3 coding DNA: TGTGCCAGCAGTTTATTAGGCATGAACACTGAAGCTTTCTTT. This gives the protein CASSLLGMNTEAFF. The J gene is TRBJ1-1, the V gene TRBV12-3 or TRBV12-4; no reliable D call. The V and J ends lost 2 bases and 0 bases respectively, with 7 bases between them. The CDR3 has 14 amino acids.

This clonotype was seen repeatedly, ten times or more. The V gene is TRBV12-3 or TRBV12-4, the J gene TRBJ2-1; D remains ambiguous. This CDR3 is built from 13 residues. With 4 bases removed from V and 6 bases from J, the gap between germline ends came to 10 bases. The CDR3 region is CASSSLIPNEQFF. The CDR3 coding sequence is TGTGCCAGCAGTTCCCTAATTCCCAATGAGCAGTTCTTC.

About this clonotype: This sequence may be a read error, since a much larger clone differs from it by one base. This chain joins TRBV10-3 and TRBJ1-1; D ambiguous. CDR3 length: 13 residues. The V gene lost 7 bases and the J gene lost 4 bases, with 13 bases spanning the gap. CDR1 is ENHRY, CDR2 SYGVKD, per germline. The chain's CDR3 is CAIKQRLGTEAFF. The CDR3 nucleotides are TGTGCCATCAAACAGAGGTTGGGCACTGAAGCTTTCTTT.

This clonotype occurred many times. The chain uses TRBV12-3 or TRBV12-4 and TRBJ2-1; TRBD2 matches 10 bases. The V segment lost 6 bases and the J segment 6 bases; nucleotides outside the gene matches: 5. This CDR3 is built from 14 residues. The CDR3 sequence is CASSRSGRVNEQFF. The DNA for the CDR3 is TGTGCCAGCAGCCGAAGCGGGAGGGTCAATGAGCAGTTCTTC.

Comments on this clonotype: A read error may explain this, as a much larger clone is one base away. The chain is built from TRBV12-3 or TRBV12-4 and TRBJ2-7; 7 bases fit TRBD2. This CDR3 comprises 14 residues. The CDR3 reads CASRPARELREPYF. In DNA form, the CDR3 reads TGTGCCAGTCGACCAGCGCGGGAGCTCCGCGAGCCGTACTTC.

This clonotype was seen only once. This may come from a read error, since a much larger clone is one base off. The chain links TRBV20-1 to TRBJ1-1, with a weak D call TRBD1 (6 bases). Germline CDR1 DFQATT, CDR2 SNEGSKA (reference sequence). The CDR3 loop spans 13 amino acids. CDR3 coding DNA: TGCAGTGTTAGGGGGGGTTTTTACACTGAAGCTCTCTTT. Its translation is CSVRGGFYTEALF.

This clonotype was recorded many times. The rearrangement joins TRBV28 to TRBJ2-7; D gene unclear. Germline CDR1 and CDR2: MDHEN and SYDVKM. This CDR3 comprises 16 residues. Trimming cost V 1 base and J 6 bases, with 19 bases left between them. Here the CDR3 DNA reads TGTGCCAGCAGTTTATTGGGCCGGTCCGCATTAGGCGAGCAGTACTTC. This sequence encodes CASSLLGRSALGEQYF. Together with reference TRBV28 and TRBJ2-7, the CDR3 gives the full variable domain: DVKVTQSSRYLVKRTGEKVFLECVQDMDHENMFWYRQDPGLGLRLIYFSYDVKMKEKGDIPEGYSVSREKKERFSLILESASTNQTSMYLCASSLLGRSALGEQYFGPGTRLTVT.

This clonotype was observed at least ten times. This chain connects TRBV2 to TRBJ1-5; D unresolved. Trimming cost V 10 bases and J 0 bases, with 13 bases left between them. The CDR3 runs to 14 residues. Germline V gives CDR1 SNHLY, CDR2 FYNNEI. The DNA for the CDR3 is TGTGCCACCAGGACCACTACTAGCAATCAGCCCCAGCATTTT. Amino acid sequence: CATRTTTSNQPQHF.

About this clonotype: One end of the junction is discordant with germline, which a read error may explain. The chain has TRBV6-2 or TRBV6-3 and TRBJ1-5; tentative D call: TRBD1 (6 bases). The germline V gene has CDR1 MNHEY and CDR2 SVGEGT. The CDR3 spans 17 residues. CDR3 loop: CASSYFTTGPSSQPQHF. The CDR3 coding sequence is TGTGCCAGCAGTTACTTTACGACAGGTCCGAGCAGTCAGCCCCAGCATTTT.

This clonotype was counted only a few times. The CDR3 sequence: CASSYFLAGGIEQYF. Written as DNA, the CDR3 is TGTGCCAGCAGTTACTTTCTAGCGGGAGGAATCGAGCAGTACTTC. The chain has TRBV6-2 or TRBV6-3 and TRBJ2-7; 11 positions match TRBD2. The CDR3 length is 15 residues. V trimming: 1 base; J trimming: 6 bases; junction bases outside the gene matches: 5. Germline V lookup: CDR1 MNHEY, CDR2 SVGEGT.

Concerning this clonotype: A single base separates this from a much larger clone, so it may be a read error. This chain joins TRBV7-9 and TRBJ2-2, with TRBD2 as a possible D gene (6 bases). The CDR3 is 12 amino acids. Germline CDR1 SEHNR, CDR2 FQNEAQ (reference sequence). CDR3 protein: CASSQQDGGLFF. As DNA, the CDR3 is TGTGCCAGCAGCCAACAGGACGGGGGGCTGTTTTTT. The whole variable domain, filled in from reference TRBV7-9 and TRBJ2-2, reads DTGVSQNPRHKITKRGQNVTFRCDPISEHNRLYWYRQTLGQGPEFLTYFQNEAQLEKSRLLSDRFSAERPKGSFSTLEIQRTEQGDSAMYLCASSQQDGGLFFGEGSRLTVL.

The J gene is TRBJ2-5, the V gene TRBV7-9; 8 nucleotides agree with TRBD2. This CDR3 has 14 amino acids. V dropped 5 bases and J dropped 1; count of bases not matched to a gene: 3. Germline V gives CDR1 SEHNR, CDR2 FQNEAQ (reference sequence). CDR3 DNA sequence: TGTGCCAGCAGCGAAAGCGGGAGCCAAGAGACCCAGTACTTC. Translating it yields CASSESGSQETQYF.

In this sample, this clonotype turned up many times. The rearrangement links TRBV27 to TRBJ2-1, with 11 bases that match TRBD2. The CDR3 contains 14 residues. Germline loops: CDR1 MNHEY, CDR2 SMNVEV (reference sequence). Trimming took 9 bases from V and 7 from J; bases not matched to a gene: 8. The CDR3 is CARDSGRAGNEQFF. The CDR3 DNA is TGTGCCAGGGATAGCGGGAGGGCGGGTAATGAGCAGTTCTTC.

Many counts were recorded for this clonotype. The rearrangement links TRBV7-9 to TRBJ2-7; either TRBD1 or TRBD2 may supply D (5 bases each). The CDR3 has 17 residues. V shed 5 bases and J shed 3 bases, with 23 bases lying between them. Germline V gene sequence: CDR1 SEHNR, CDR2 FQNEAQ (reference sequence). DNA of the CDR3: TGTGCCAGCAGCCCGGGACGACTCCGGGACGGGAACTACGAGCAGTACTTC. It translates to CASSPGRLRDGNYEQYF.

The table lists this clonotype with many counts. The rearrangement joins TRBV5-8 to TRBJ2-7, with 7 bases aligning to TRBD2. Germline assignment: CDR1 SGHTS and CDR2 YDEGEE. This CDR3 contains 14 residues. J was trimmed by 2 bases and V by 7 bases; bases with no gene match: 9. CDR3 coding DNA: TGTGCCAGCTTGGCGGGGGTGGCGACCTACGAGCAGTACTTC. This sequence encodes CASLAGVATYEQYF.

This clonotype was counted ten times or more. The chain carries TRBV3-1 and TRBJ2-3, with D unresolved. Between the trimmed V and J ends, which lost 4 bases and 2 bases, there was a span of 16 bases. The CDR3 has 16 amino acids. CDR1 and CDR2 (germline): LGHDT, YNNKEL (reference sequence). The CDR3 nucleotides read TGTGCCAGCAGCCCAACTCGACCCAGGAACACAGATACGCAGTATTTT. Residues: CASSPTRPRNTDTQYF.

In regard to this clonotype: It is likely a read error: a sequence one base away is far more abundant. This sequence joins TRBV2 and TRBJ2-1; D call uncertain. Germline V gene sequence: CDR1 SNHLY, CDR2 FYNNEI. V gave up 6 bases and J gave up 10 bases, with 13 bases separating them. The CDR3 is made up of 12 amino acids. The CDR3 loop is CASSNDPGEQFF. Written as DNA, the CDR3 is TGTGCCAGCAGCAATGACCCGGGCGAGCAGTTCTTC.